Below are 27 T cell receptor beta chains sequenced from a single sample in a study of a mutant IDH1 vaccine in newly diagnosed glioma. The protocol was immunoSEQ multiplex PCR, while the TCRdb copy is restricted to in-frame clones and leaves out a portion. The table lists 40,000 to 55,000 clones, 91% of them singletons. No antigen has been assigned to these receptors. The time point denotes: week 11, during vaccination. One vaccine dose held 300 ug of mutant IDH1 20-mer peptide and came with topical imiquimod. The sequencing here drew on PBMCs, taken from a glioma patient whose treatment included an IDH1 peptide vaccine. All receptors come from a man in his fifties or sixties with glioma.

CDR3 amino acids: CASSLTEGYNSPLHF. The CDR3 DNA follows: TGTGCCAGCAGTTTAACAGAGGGGTATAATTCACCCCTCCACTTT. This chain connects TRBV27 to TRBJ1-6, with D possibly matching TRBD1 (5 bases). V was cut by 2 bases and J by 4 bases, with 9 bases left in between. This CDR3 comprises 15 residues. Germline-derived CDR1 and CDR2 are MNHEY and SMNVEV (reference sequence).

J is TRBJ1-4 and V is TRBV1. TRBV1 is given as a pseudogene. The CDR3 spans 17 residues. The CDR3 DNA reads TGCACCAGCAGCCAAGATGGAGACCCCTGGTGGGTTGAAAAACTGTTTTTT. Protein product: CTSSQDGDPWWVEKLFF.

V and J are TRBV10-1 and TRBJ2-3, with D maybe TRBD1 (6 bases). V was shortened by 0 bases and J by 2 bases, with 12 bases between the two germline ends. This CDR3 is built from 16 residues. The germline CDR1 and CDR2 sequences are WNHNN and SYGVQD (reference sequence). CDR3 DNA: TGCGCCAGCAGTGAGTCTCTGGACAGCCTCACAGATACGCAGTATTTT. It encodes CASSESLDSLTDTQYF.

The chain uses TRBV5-4 and TRBJ2-1, with D unclear. Germline V gene lookup returns CDR1 SGHNT and CDR2 YYREEE (reference sequence). V was shortened by 6 bases and J by 8 bases, with 15 bases between the two germline ends. The CDR3 totals 13 residues. The DNA of the CDR3 is TGTGCCAGCAACGCCCGCGCCACTGATGAGCAGTTCTTC. Protein: CASNARATDEQFF.

This chain joins TRBV28 and TRBJ2-7; 14 bases agree with TRBD2. The germline V gene has CDR1 MDHEN and CDR2 SYDVKM. The CDR3 covers 16 residues. The junction had 11 bases not matched to a gene; V was cut back by 8 bases and J by 5 bases. In DNA, the CDR3 is TGTGCCAGCCCCCCTCGGGGACTAGCGGGAGAGGACGAGCAGTACTTC. It specifies CASPPRGLAGEDEQYF.

The chain employs TRBV6-1 and TRBJ1-5, with D perhaps TRBD1 (6 bases). Per germline, CDR1 MNHNS and CDR2 SASEGT. Trimming shortened V by 2 bases and J by 5 bases, and 22 bases separated the two germline ends. The CDR3 extends over 18 amino acids. CDR3 in DNA: TGTGCCAGCAGTGAATCGTTGGGGGCATCCTTTCTTCATCAGCCCCAGCATTTT. Protein: CASSESLGASFLHQPQHF.

The gene calls are TRBV10-3 and TRBJ2-5, with a weak D call TRBD1 (6 bases). The CDR3 covers 14 residues. V was pared by 6 bases and J by 0 bases, with 11 bases between. Germline V gene sequence: CDR1 ENHRY, CDR2 SYGVKD. Written as DNA, the CDR3 is TGTGCCATCAGGGGAGACAGGAACCAAGAGACCCAGTACTTC. As protein: CAIRGDRNQETQYF.

The V call is TRBV5-1, the J call TRBJ1-5; 9 bases map to TRBD1. Germline V gene lookup returns CDR1 SGHRS and CDR2 YFSETQ. Trimming took 2 bases from V and 7 from J; bases not matched to a gene: 1. There are 13 residues in the CDR3. The CDR3 region is CASSLDRGQPQHF. The CDR3 bases are TGCGCCAGCAGCTTAGACAGGGGGCAGCCCCAGCATTTT.

This chain joins TRBV27 and TRBJ2-7; TRBD1 aligns across 7 bases. Trimming at V came to 7 bases and at J to 4 bases, leaving 10 bases not matched to a gene. The germline V gene has CDR1 MNHEY and CDR2 SMNVEV (reference sequence). The CDR3 totals 14 residues. The CDR3: CASKTRADRYEQYF. CDR3 coding DNA: TGTGCCAGCAAGACTCGGGCGGACAGGTACGAGCAGTACTTC.

This clone was observed a single time. V gene TRBV19 combines with J gene TRBJ1-1; the match to TRBD1 covers 7 bases. Looked up from germline, CDR1 is LNHDA and CDR2 is SQIVND (reference sequence). Losses at the gene ends were 3 bases for V and 5 bases for J; bases not matched to a gene: 6. This CDR3 has 14 amino acids. The CDR3 spells CASSIGRGFTEAFF. In DNA, the CDR3 is TGTGCCAGTAGTATTGGCAGGGGGTTTACTGAAGCTTTCTTT. The full variable domain, rest sourced from reference TRBV19 and TRBJ1-1, is DGGITQSPKYLFRKEGQNVTLSCEQNLNHDAMYWYRQDPGQGLRLIYYSQIVNDFQKGDIAEGYSVSREKKESFPLTVTSAQKNPTAFYLCASSIGRGFTEAFFGQGTRLTVV.

CDR3 loop: CAWSWYSGQWAFF. DNA for the CDR3: TGTGCCTGGAGTTGGTATTCCGGGCAATGGGCTTTCTTT. The chain joins TRBV30 to TRBJ1-1; D is undetermined. V was cut by 2 bases and J by 11 bases, with 18 bases left in between. The germline gives CDR1 GTSNPN, CDR2 SVGIG (reference sequence). The CDR3 spans 13 residues.

V gene TRBV5-1 combines with J gene TRBJ2-3; the D gene is possibly TRBD1 (5 bases). Trimming pared 8 bases from V and 2 bases from J, leaving 12 bases between. CDR3 size: 13 residues. Germline-derived CDR1 and CDR2 are SGHRS and YFSETQ. The CDR3 reads CASADRHTDTQYF. The CDR3 DNA reads TGCGCCAGTGCCGACAGACACACAGATACGCAGTATTTT. Based on the CDR3 plus reference TRBV5-1 and TRBJ2-3, the full variable domain is KAGVTQTPRYLIKTRGQQVTLSCSPISGHRSVSWYQQTPGQGLQFLFEYFSETQRNKGNFPGRFSGRQFSNSRSEMNVSTLELGDSALYLCASADRHTDTQYFGPGTRLTVL.

This clone came up once. The rearrangement uses TRBV28 and TRBJ1-2; 10 bases line up with TRBD1. The CDR3 extends over 14 amino acids. CDR1 MDHEN and CDR2 SYDVKM come from the germline V gene. V lost 6 bases, J lost 6 bases, and 7 bases stayed unmatched. The CDR3 loop reads CASSPDRGVHGYTF. The CDR3 nucleotides read TGTGCCAGCAGCCCGGACAGGGGGGTCCATGGCTACACCTTC.

This clone was seen only a few times. The chain couples TRBV15 to TRBJ2-3; either TRBD1 or TRBD2 may supply D (6 bases each). This CDR3 contains 16 residues. CDR1 is LNHNV, CDR2 YYDKDF, per germline (reference sequence). V was shortened by 0 bases and J by 5 bases, with 15 bases between the two germline ends. The CDR3 DNA reads as TGTGCCACCAGCAGAGATTGGAGGGGGGCTGGAGATACGCAGTATTTT. Translation: CATSRDWRGAGDTQYF.

The J gene is TRBJ1-1, the V gene TRBV29-1; possible D gene TRBD1, 5 bases. The CDR3 covers 15 residues. The germline V gene encodes CDR1 SQVTM and CDR2 ANQGSEA. Trimming removed 4 bases at V and 6 bases at J, with 21 bases between. CDR3 nucleotides: TGCAGCGTTGGAGATCTCAGGGAAGTATCGGCTGAAGCTTTCTTT. Translated: CSVGDLREVSAEAFF.

The chain is built from TRBV4-1 and TRBJ2-7; 7 bases match TRBD2. The V gene end was trimmed by 6 bases and the J gene end by 0 bases; junction bases not matched to a gene: 8. The germline V gene has CDR1 MGHRA and CDR2 YSYEKL. This CDR3 is built from 15 residues. CDR3 loop: CASSRLLAASYEQYF. The DNA of the CDR3 is TGCGCCAGCAGTCGACTTCTAGCGGCCTCCTACGAGCAGTACTTC.

The chain employs TRBV9 and TRBJ2-6; D may be TRBD1 or TRBD2 (5 bases each). This CDR3 comprises 16 residues. Germline V gives CDR1 SGDLS, CDR2 YYNGEE. V was clipped by 2 bases and J by 1 base, with 10 bases between them. CDR3 protein: CASSVTRGSGANVLTF. CDR3 bases: TGTGCCAGCAGCGTTACGAGGGGTTCTGGGGCCAACGTCCTGACTTTC.

The rearrangement links TRBV6-5 to TRBJ2-3; D perhaps matches TRBD2 (6 bases). V was shortened by 4 bases and J by 0 bases, with 11 bases between the two germline ends. The CDR3 sequence is 15 residues long. Germline CDR1 and CDR2: MNHEY and SVGAGI. CDR3 nucleotide sequence: TGTGCCAGCAGTTCCCGTGGGACTAGCACAGATACGCAGTATTTT. Protein: CASSSRGTSTDTQYF.

This clone came up once. The rearrangement joins TRBV18 to TRBJ1-2; the D is unclear. Trimming cost V 3 bases and J 1 base, with 9 bases left between them. This CDR3 contains 14 residues. Germline CDR1 KGHSH, CDR2 LQKENI. CDR3 in amino acids: CASSPPVFNYGYTF. The CDR3 DNA sequence: TGTGCCAGCTCACCCCCGGTTTTTAACTATGGCTACACCTTC.

The rearrangement uses TRBV5-1 and TRBJ2-2; possibly TRBD1 or TRBD2 for D (6 bases each). The germline V gene encodes CDR1 SGHRS and CDR2 YFSETQ. The CDR3 consists of 16 residues. Between the trimmed V and J ends, which lost 1 base and 2 bases, there was a span of 12 bases. The CDR3 DNA is TGCGCCAGCAGCTTGTTGGTGGGGGGCAACACCGGGGAGCTGTTTTTT. This codes for CASSLLVGGNTGELFF.

The V gene is TRBV13, the J gene TRBJ2-7, with 8 bases that match TRBD1. This CDR3 has 14 amino acids. In germline, CDR1 is PRHDT, CDR2 FYEKMQ (reference sequence). The junction had 6 bases not matched to a gene; V was cut back by 1 base and J by 7 bases. This CDR3 is CASSLEDREREQYF. CDR3 sequence (DNA): TGTGCCAGCAGCTTAGAGGACAGGGAAAGGGAGCAGTACTTC.

The genes are TRBV9 and TRBJ2-1, with D perhaps TRBD1 (6 bases). The CDR3 sequence is 14 residues long. V lost 3 bases, J lost 5 bases, and 12 bases lay in between. The V gene's germline CDR1 is SGDLS and CDR2 YYNGEE. In DNA, the CDR3 is TGTGCCAGCAGCGAGGGGGTCGGGGACAATGAGCAGTTCTTC. Translation gives CASSEGVGDNEQFF.

This clone came up once. The rearrangement uses TRBV5-1 and TRBJ2-2; either TRBD1 or TRBD2 may supply D (5 bases each). CDR1 and CDR2 from the germline V gene are SGHRS and YFSETQ. Trimming took off 2 bases at V and 1 base at J, with 12 bases between the two ends. The CDR3 extends over 16 amino acids. CDR3 nucleotide sequence: TGCGCCAGCAGCTTTCGGGGCCTGCTGAACACCGGGGAGCTGTTTTTT. Protein: CASSFRGLLNTGELFF.

This CDR3 is CASSQGPYSPYEQYF. Written as DNA, the CDR3 is TGTGCCAGCAGCCAAGGCCCTTACAGTCCGTACGAGCAGTACTTC. The chain is built from TRBV14 and TRBJ2-7; D unresolved. The germline V gene has CDR1 SGHDN and CDR2 FVKESK. V shed 1 base and J shed 4 bases, with 14 bases lying between them. The CDR3 consists of 15 residues.

This chain joins TRBV6-5 and TRBJ1-5, with D possibly TRBD1 on 6 matching bases. V lost 6 bases and J 4 bases, leaving 10 bases between the germline ends. This CDR3 region has 13 residues. The germline V gene encodes CDR1 MNHEY and CDR2 SVGAGI. The CDR3 region is CASRGAGNQPQHF. The CDR3 region has the DNA TGTGCCAGCAGGGGGGCGGGTAATCAGCCCCAGCATTTT.

The sample holds one count of this clone. The chain combines TRBV28 with TRBJ2-7; 13 positions match TRBD2. The CDR3 loop spans 13 amino acids. Per germline, CDR1 MDHEN and CDR2 SYDVKM. V trimming: 9 bases; J trimming: 3 bases; junction bases outside the gene matches: 2. The CDR3 loop reads CASGTSGIYEQYF. The CDR3 DNA follows: TGTGCCAGTGGGACTAGCGGGATCTACGAGCAGTACTTC.

This clone was observed a single time. This chain connects TRBV7-9 to TRBJ1-6; 8 nucleotides agree with TRBD1. V lost 6 bases to trimming and J lost 10 bases; unmatched junction nucleotides: 8. Germline loops: CDR1 SEHNR, CDR2 FQNEAQ (reference sequence). The CDR3 spans 14 residues. CDR3 amino acids: CASSRQGLESPLHF. Here the CDR3 DNA reads TGTGCCAGCAGTCGACAGGGGTTAGAATCACCCCTCCACTTT.